These 7 T cell receptor beta chains came from one sample sequenced in a study of shared clonotypes between healthy human individuals. Repertoires were generated with immunoSEQ multiplex PCR, while TCRdb's copy carries only in-frame clones and drops some. The table lists approximately 2.5 million clones, 93% of them singletons. The sample comprised naive CD4+ T cells from PBMCs. Subset noted: CD45RA+ positively selected. The receptors were gathered from a man between 18 and 29 years old in good health. Some clones in this sample may be carry-over from other donors' samples.

This chain connects TRBV11-1 to TRBJ2-7; a weak D match, TRBD1 (5 bases). CDR3 size: 15 residues. Trimming removed 6 bases at V and 0 bases at J, with 15 bases between. Germline assignment: CDR1 SGHAT and CDR2 FQDESV (reference sequence). This chain's CDR3 is CASRPGSHSSYEQYF. DNA of the CDR3: TGTGCCAGCAGACCAGGGTCCCACAGCTCCTACGAGCAGTACTTC.

The rearrangement uses TRBV7-9 and TRBJ2-5; TRBD2 might be the D (5 bases). V was shortened by 3 bases and J by 5 bases, with 10 bases between the two germline ends. This CDR3 has 13 residues. Germline V gives CDR1 SEHNR, CDR2 FQNEAQ (reference sequence). CDR3 nucleotides: TGTGCCAGCAGCTTTACTAGTCTGGAGACCCAGTACTTC. Its protein is CASSFTSLETQYF.

This chain uses TRBV15 with TRBJ2-7, with D unclear. Trimming pared 4 bases from V and 5 bases from J, leaving 9 bases between. The CDR3 loop spans 12 amino acids. The germline V gene encodes CDR1 LNHNV and CDR2 YYDKDF (reference sequence). The CDR3, as DNA: TGTGCCACCAGCAACTATGAGGACGAGCAGTACTTC. Translating gives CATSNYEDEQYF.

The rearrangement joins TRBV7-8 to TRBJ2-7; D is unclear. Germline CDR1 reads SGHVS; CDR2 reads FQNEAQ. Trimming stripped 5 bases from V and 6 bases from J, with 14 bases between. CDR3 length equals 13 residues. The CDR3 coding sequence is TGTGCCAGCAGCGCCGCACCATTTGGCGAGCAGTACTTC. Translating it yields CASSAAPFGEQYF.

This chain connects TRBV2 to TRBJ2-3; D is perhaps TRBD1 or TRBD2 (6 bases each). The CDR3 consists of 14 residues. CDR1 is SNHLY, CDR2 FYNNEI, per germline. Deletions cut 2 bases from V and 3 bases from J, with 9 bases between. This CDR3 reads CASSERRGTDTQYF. For the CDR3, the DNA is TGTGCCAGCAGTGAAAGGAGGGGGACAGATACGCAGTATTTT.

This clone was detected a few times. The genes are TRBV2 and TRBJ2-3, with 7 bases identical to TRBD2. Germline assignment: CDR1 SNHLY and CDR2 FYNNEI. The CDR3 has 14 amino acids. V trimming: 7 bases; J trimming: 5 bases; junction bases outside the gene matches: 9. This chain's CDR3 is CASKASGSGDTQYF. The CDR3 DNA reads as TGTGCCAGCAAGGCTAGCGGCTCTGGAGATACGCAGTATTTT.

The chain recombines TRBV28 with TRBJ2-4; D might be TRBD1 (5 bases). Germline-derived CDR1 and CDR2 are MDHEN and SYDVKM. The CDR3 spans 17 residues. Trimming cost V 2 bases and J 2 bases, with 16 bases left between them. Here the CDR3 reads CASSLVVRTKTKNIQYF. The CDR3 DNA is TGTGCCAGCAGTTTAGTCGTCAGGACAAAGACCAAAAACATTCAGTACTTC.